Listed below are T cell receptor beta chains from one sample, sequenced in a study of cytotoxic CD8 clonotypes in ibrutinib-treated CLL. This table comes from immunoSEQ multiplex PCR, and its TCRdb copy is limited to in-frame clones, with some not included. The sample includes about 300,000 clones, about 72% of them seen just once. The input for sequencing was PBMCs, taken at disease progression, from a patient treated with ibrutinib. These receptors all stem from a human donor with chronic lymphocytic leukemia. Each CDR3 is given with its conserved first and last residue. Each record gives: D gene, V gene, J gene, clone size, CDR3 DNA, CDR3 protein. A D gene is named only where the DNA matches it firmly. The size of a clone is reported for some rows only, either as once, few or many, or as a class for expanded clones.

TRBD2	TRBV9	TRBJ2-5	once	TGTGCCAGCAGCGTAGGGGCCTGGGAGGGGCAAGAGACCCAGTACTTC	CASSVGAWEGQETQYF
NA	TRBV28	TRBJ1-2	NA	TGTGCCAGCAGTTCCCAGGGTCTTGGCTACACCTTC	CASSSQGLGYTF
NA	TRBV11-2	TRBJ1-2	NA	TGTGCCAGCAGCTTAGTCGCGGGCTATGGCTACACCTTC	CASSLVAGYGYTF
TRBD2	TRBV6-4	TRBJ2-7	NA	TGTGCCAGCAGTGAAACTAGCGGGAGCCACGAGCAGTACTTC	CASSETSGSHEQYF
NA	TRBV21-1	TRBJ1-5	NA	TGTGCCAGCAGCAAATTCGAGGTCGGGAGTCTCGAATATAGCAATCAGCCCCAGCATTTT	CASSKFEVGSLEYSNQPQHF
NA	TRBV9	TRBJ1-6	NA	TGTGCCAGCAGCGGGGGACATGAAAATTCACCCCTCCACTTT	CASSGGHENSPLHF
NA	TRBV18	TRBJ1-2	NA	TGTGCCAGCTCATCCGGAGTGAACTATGGCTACACCTTC	CASSSGVNYGYTF
NA	TRBV27	TRBJ2-3	NA	TGTGCCAGCGGATTTCTAGCGAGTAGCACAGATACGCAGTATTTT	CASGFLASSTDTQYF
NA	TRBV13	TRBJ2-3	NA	TGTGCCAGCAGCTCCCCGCAGGGTGGAGATACGCAGTATTTT	CASSSPQGGDTQYF
NA	TRBV7-8	TRBJ2-2	NA	TGTGCCAGCAGCTTTAGCCAGGGGATGCGGACCGGGGAGCTGTTTTTT	CASSFSQGMRTGELFF
TRBD2	TRBV7-7	TRBJ2-5	NA	TGTGCCAGCAGCCCTTGGACTAGCGGGAGTAAGGAGACCCAGTACTTC	CASSPWTSGSKETQYF
TRBD2	TRBV5-4	TRBJ2-2	NA	TGTGCCAGCAGCTTGGGACTAGCGGGGCTGAACACCGGGGAGCTGTTTTTT	CASSLGLAGLNTGELFF
NA	TRBV6-6	TRBJ1-2	few	TGTGCCAGCAGGCGGCAGCCCCAGGGTGGCTACACCTTC	CASRRQPQGGYTF
TRBD2	TRBV14	TRBJ2-1	NA	TGTGCCAGCAGCCAACGGACTAGCGGGAGTTTCTATGAGCAGTTCTTC	CASSQRTSGSFYEQFF
TRBD2	TRBV6-1	TRBJ2-1	NA	TGTGCCAGCAGTGCTAGCGGGACCTACAATGAGCAGTTCTTC	CASSASGTYNEQFF
NA	TRBV7-9	TRBJ1-1	NA	TGTGCCAGCAGCTTAAGTCAGGATTATGAAGCTTTCTTT	CASSLSQDYEAFF
NA	TRBV9	TRBJ2-1	NA	TGTGCCAGCAGCGTAGCGAGGCGTAGCTCCTACAATGAGCAGTTCTTC	CASSVARRSSYNEQFF
NA	TRBV6-5	TRBJ2-5	NA	TGTGCCAGCAGTTACTCTCCAGGCGGGGAGACCCAGTACTTC	CASSYSPGGETQYF
TRBD1	TRBV4-1	TRBJ1-2	NA	TGCGCCAGCAGCCACCCGACAGGGTCGAATGGCTACACCTTC	CASSHPTGSNGYTF
NA	TRBV7-9	TRBJ1-2	NA	TGTGCCAGCAGCACCCGGGCAGGGGAAGTCTATGGCTACACCTTC	CASSTRAGEVYGYTF
NA	TRBV7-2	TRBJ2-7	NA	TGTGCCAGCAGCTTAGGGCCTCTAGGGAGCTACGAGCAGTACTTC	CASSLGPLGSYEQYF
NA	TRBV19	TRBJ2-7	NA	TGTGCCAGTACCGAGCAGGCCGGGATGAAGTACGAGCAGTACTTC	CASTEQAGMKYEQYF
NA	TRBV28	TRBJ2-7	NA	TGTGCCAGCAGTTTGTCCCCTAGGGTCACAGACTTC	CASSLSPRVTDF
NA	TRBV9	TRBJ2-2	NA	TGTGCCAGCAGCGCCCGGGGGGCGGGGGTCAACACCGGGGAGCTGTTTTTT	CASSARGAGVNTGELFF
NA	TRBV28	TRBJ1-1	NA	TGTGCCAGCAGTTTAGACATGAACACTGAAGCTTTCTTT	CASSLDMNTEAFF
NA	TRBV5-1	TRBJ2-5	NA	TGCGCCAGCAGCTTGGTCTCACAACCACAAGAGACCCAGTACTTC	CASSLVSQPQETQYF
TRBD2	TRBV7-3	TRBJ2-3	few	TGTGCCAGCAGCCTGGGACTAGGAACAGATACGCAGTATTTT	CASSLGLGTDTQYF
NA	TRBV21-1	TRBJ2-1	NA	TGTGCCAGCAGCAAAGTCGCACTAGCCCTTCACAATGAGCAGTTCTTC	CASSKVALALHNEQFF
TRBD1	TRBV25-1	TRBJ2-7	few	TGTGCCAGCAGTGGATACCGGGACAGGGCCTACGAGCAGTACTTC	CASSGYRDRAYEQYF
NA	TRBV4-1	TRBJ1-6	NA	TGCGCCAGCAGCCTTGGGTTGGGGTCACCCCTCCACTTT	CASSLGLGSPLHF
NA	TRBV15	TRBJ2-7	NA	TGTGCCACCAGCAGAGAACACGAGCAGTACTTC	CATSREHEQYF
TRBD1	TRBV7-9	TRBJ1-5	NA	TGTGCCAGCAGCTTAGCGTCGGGACAGGGTCATCAGCCCCAGCATTTT	CASSLASGQGHQPQHF
TRBD1	TRBV19	TRBJ2-2	NA	TGTGCCAGTAGTAACTCCGGGACAGGGTTTTTCGGGAACACCGGGGAGCTGTTTTTT	CASSNSGTGFFGNTGELFF